This T cell receptor beta chain stems from a study of cytotoxic CD8 clonotypes in ibrutinib-treated CLL (dated by TCRdb to the early 2020s). At the level of the whole study: The cohort included around 15 treatment-naive and under 13 relapsed/refractory patients; approximately 17 were IGHV unmutated. Responses were partial in roughly 24 patients and complete in 2; after median about 70 months follow-up, roughly 14 stayed in remission and 12 progressed. The response samples were drawn at a median of roughly twelve months into treatment, with a range of about 6 to 36 months. On average, each sample yielded some 250,000 productive templates and tens of thousands of productive rearrangements. Of the approximately 86 participants in the trial, 25 to 30 had longitudinal samples available. Cryopreserved peripheral blood mononuclear cells were collected before treatment, at response, and at either disease progression or sustained remission. Every remission and progressive disease sample was obtained while ibrutinib was still being received by the patients.

The study at large found these results: Sampling times were not matched between sustained-remission and progressing patients, and lymph node repertoires were not studied. Public clonotypes were rare and either contracted or stayed stable during treatment, and the rise in clonality at ibrutinib response reflected the expansion of private clonotypes. Clonality increased at ibrutinib response, stayed stable in sustained remission, and fell back toward baseline at progression. Baseline clonality exceeded that of age-matched healthy donors and correlated strongly with circulating CD8+ T-cell counts.

According to the germline V gene (reference sequence), CDR1 reads MNHNY and CDR2 reads SVGAGI. The CDR3, from cysteine to phenylalanine, totals 15 residues. The read is trimmed to its CDR3 DNA, 45 bases read in frame from base 1. After removal of 6 bases from V and 1 base from J, the junction retains 7 bases not matched to a gene. Points on this clone: The antigen it recognizes is unknown. Base qualities were left out, and no much larger clone turns up one base away.

This specimen's time point label, per the study, means: more than 10 months on ibrutinib. For TCR beta library preparation, roughly 2.1 micrograms of genomic DNA was extracted from cryopreserved PBMCs. Longitudinal blood samples from CLL patients on ibrutinib monotherapy underwent high-throughput TCR beta sequencing. Patients were enrolled in a phase 2 open-label single-center ibrutinib monotherapy trial. The goal of deep resolution MiSeq sequencing was a depth between 1 in 1 million and 1 in 200,000 T cells, and coverage averaged 10x per clonotype. The immunoSEQ hsTCRB Kit was used to generate TCR beta libraries. The source study handled its data this way. ImmunoSEQ Data Assistant and ImmunoSEQ Analyzer were used for data analysis, and V, D and J genes were assigned according to IMGT definitions. Clonality was computed as one minus normalized Shannon entropy of productive rearrangement frequencies, ranging from 0 to 1. Only overrepresented clonotypes making up at least 0.05% of the repertoire of each patient were included in the public clonotype analysis. About a dozen repertoires from age-matched healthy donors, obtained from immuneACCESS, served as clonality controls. TCRdb's version of the immuneACCESS table is confined to in-frame rearrangements and falls short of the full clone set. An unresolved V gene accounts for under half of the shortfall where checked; the remainder is of unknown origin. V and J calls and clone size are those listed in that table; D and trimming were worked out from the DNA. The sample table shows some 200,000 clones, and approximately 75% are seen once. Around 10% of the sample rests with the top ten.

The TCR sequence derives from a human donor with chronic lymphocytic leukemia. The V and J segments used are TRBV6-6 and TRBJ2-3; a stretch of 7 junction bases matches TRBD2. This specimen consisted of PBMCs, obtained after 12 months of ibrutinib treatment. CDR3 region: CASSAGSGGTDTQYF. The DNA reads TGTGCCAGCAGCGCCGGGAGCGGGGGCACAGATACGCAGTATTTT.